The subject of this entry is one T cell receptor (beta chain). Its antigen is undetermined. The sample comes from a study of graft-versus-host responses after intestinal transplantation. Study at large: Uniformly, recipients were administered anti-thymocyte globulin induction with subsequent tacrolimus and steroids for approximately three years.

Here immunoSEQ multiplex PCR was the method, and the copy in TCRdb shows in-frame clones only, minus some. The sample has about 130,000 clones; around nine tenths are singletons. Study results and limitations: GvH clones detected in recipient marrow included some appearing first in ileum or blood. Subjects displaying graft-donor T cell macrochimerism possessed elevated graft-versus-host to host-versus-graft clonal ratios inside allografts.

The sample here was unstimulated CD4+ T cells sorted from spleen or lymph node cells, taken before intestinal transplant. This clonotype originated in a human donor who received an intestinal transplant.

The CDR3 nucleotides are TGCGCCAGCAGCTTTGCCGGGACAGGGGGCTTGGGCACCGGGGAGCTGTTTTTT. The encoded protein is CASSFAGTGGLGTGELFF. J is TRBJ2-2 and V is TRBV5-1; the match to TRBD1 covers 12 bases. V was pared by 2 bases and J by 4 bases, with 9 bases of the junction left unmatched. The CDR3 contains 18 residues. Germline CDR1 SGHRS, CDR2 YFSETQ.